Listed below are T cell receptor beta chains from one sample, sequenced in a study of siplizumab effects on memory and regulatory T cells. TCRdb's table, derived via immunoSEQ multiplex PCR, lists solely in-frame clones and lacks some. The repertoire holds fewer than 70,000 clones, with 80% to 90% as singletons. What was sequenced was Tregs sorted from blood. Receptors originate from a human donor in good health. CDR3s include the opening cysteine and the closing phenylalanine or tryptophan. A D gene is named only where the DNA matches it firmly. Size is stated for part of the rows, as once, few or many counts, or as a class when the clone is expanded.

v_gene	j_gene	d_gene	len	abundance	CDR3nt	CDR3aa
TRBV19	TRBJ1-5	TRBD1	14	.	TGTGCCAGTAGATTTGAGGGGGCGGGACAGCCCCAGCATTTT	CASRFEGAGQPQHF
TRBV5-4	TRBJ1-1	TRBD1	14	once	TGTGCCAGCAGCACCTGGACAGGGGCCACTGAAGCTTTCTTT	CASSTWTGATEAFF
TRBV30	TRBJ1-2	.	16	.	TGTGCCTGGAAAACCCTTTGGGGGGGCTTAAACTATGGCTACACCTTC	CAWKTLWGGLNYGYTF
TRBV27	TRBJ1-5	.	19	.	TGTGCCAGCAGTCCGCATGGACGGGCTCTTTCTACAGGCAATCAGCCCCAGCATTTT	CASSPHGRALSTGNQPQHF
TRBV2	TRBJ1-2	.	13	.	TGTGCCAGTGACCCCGGGACACACTATGGCTACACCTTC	CASDPGTHYGYTF
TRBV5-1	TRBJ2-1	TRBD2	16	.	TGCGCCAGCAGCTTGGTCAGCGGGACCTACTACAATGAGCAGTTCTTC	CASSLVSGTYYNEQFF
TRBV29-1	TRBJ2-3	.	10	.	TGCAGCGGAGGGGGTGAGACGCAGTATTTT	CSGGGETQYF
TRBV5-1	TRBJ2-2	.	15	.	TGCGCCAGCAGCTTGACAGGAATGGGGACCGGGGAGCTGTTTTTT	CASSLTGMGTGELFF
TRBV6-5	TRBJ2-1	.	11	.	TGTGCCAGCAGTGGGGGTTATGCGCAGTTCTTC	CASSGGYAQFF
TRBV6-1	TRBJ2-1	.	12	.	TGTGCCAGCAGTGGTTACAGCAATGAGCAGTTCTTC	CASSGYSNEQFF
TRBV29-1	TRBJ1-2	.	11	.	TGCAGCGTTGGGACGGACTATGGCTACACCTTC	CSVGTDYGYTF
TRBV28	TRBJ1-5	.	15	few	TGTGCCAGCAGCCCCGCGGGGGTCCTCAATCAGCCCCAGCATTTT	CASSPAGVLNQPQHF
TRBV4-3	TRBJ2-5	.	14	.	TGCGCCAGCAGCCAAGAGTTACAGGGTGGGACCCAGTACTTC	CASSQELQGGTQYF
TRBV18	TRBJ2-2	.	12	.	TGTGCCAGCTCAACCAACACCGGGGAGCTGTTTTTT	CASSTNTGELFF
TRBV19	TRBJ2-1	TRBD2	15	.	TGTGCCAGTAGTATGGGCGGGAGGCGTTACAATGAGCAGTTCTTC	CASSMGGRRYNEQFF
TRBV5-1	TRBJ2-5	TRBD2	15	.	TGCGCCAGCAGCTCAACTAGCGGAGAACAAGAGACCCAGTACTTC	CASSSTSGEQETQYF
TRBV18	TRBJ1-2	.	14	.	TGTGCCAGCTTGGAGAATCGGTCTCCTCTTCGCTACACCTTC	CASLENRSPLRYTF
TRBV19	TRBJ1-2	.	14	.	TGTGCCAGTAGTAGGGGAACGGGGATCTATGGCTACACCTTC	CASSRGTGIYGYTF
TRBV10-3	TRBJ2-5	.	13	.	TGTGCCATCCGGGGAGAGGGGTGGGAGACCCAGTACTTC	CAIRGEGWETQYF
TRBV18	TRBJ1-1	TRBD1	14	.	TGTGCCAGCTCACCGGACAGGCCACACACTGAAGCTTTCTTT	CASSPDRPHTEAFF
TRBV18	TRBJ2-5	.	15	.	TGTGCCAGCTCACCCCATACACTAACCCAAGAGACCCAGTACTTC	CASSPHTLTQETQYF
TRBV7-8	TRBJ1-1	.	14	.	TGTGCCAGCAGCTTAAGTACAGGGAATACTGAAGCTTTCTTT	CASSLSTGNTEAFF
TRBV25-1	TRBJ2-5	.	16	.	TGTGCCAGCAGTGAATATCAGGGGGGCTTCAAGGAGACCCAGTACTTC	CASSEYQGGFKETQYF
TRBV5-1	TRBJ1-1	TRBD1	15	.	TGCGCCAGCAGCTTGACAGGGGGCGAAATTAGTGGAGCTTTCTTT	CASSLTGGEISGAFF
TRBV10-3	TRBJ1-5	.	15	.	TGTGCCATCAGTCCTCGGGCGGGGGACAATCAGCCCCAGCATTTT	CAISPRAGDNQPQHF
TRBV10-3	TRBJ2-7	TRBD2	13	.	TGTGCCATCAGTGTAGCGGGAGGCAACGAGCAGTACTTC	CAISVAGGNEQYF
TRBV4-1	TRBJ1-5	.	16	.	TGCGCCAGCAGCCAACGATTCCCCCTCCTTCGTCAGCCCCAGCATTTT	CASSQRFPLLRQPQHF
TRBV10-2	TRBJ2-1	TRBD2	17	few	TGCGCCAGCAGTTCGGGAATACTAGCGGAGGCCTACAATGAGCAGTTCTTC	CASSSGILAEAYNEQFF
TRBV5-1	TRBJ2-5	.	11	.	TGCGCCAGCAGTAGGTTTGAGACCCAGTACTTC	CASSRFETQYF
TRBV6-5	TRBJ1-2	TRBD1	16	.	TGTGCCAGCAGTTCCAACCCGGACAGGGCTGACTATGGCTACACCTTC	CASSSNPDRADYGYTF
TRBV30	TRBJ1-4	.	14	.	TGTGCCTGGAGTGTATACCCGTTTAATGAAAAACTGTTTTTT	CAWSVYPFNEKLFF
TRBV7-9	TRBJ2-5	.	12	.	TGTGCCAGCAGCTTAAACTATGAGACCCAGTACTTC	CASSLNYETQYF
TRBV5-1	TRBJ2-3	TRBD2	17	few	TGCGCCAGCAGCTTGGCCGGTGGGAGGGTCGACGCAGATACGCAGTATTTT	CASSLAGGRVDADTQYF
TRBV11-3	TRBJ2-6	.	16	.	TGTGCCAGCAGCTTAGGGGATATCTCTGGGGCCAACGTCCTGACTTTC	CASSLGDISGANVLTF
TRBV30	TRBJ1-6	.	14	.	TGTGCCTGGGGCGCTTACGGGGATAATTCACCCCTCCACTTT	CAWGAYGDNSPLHF
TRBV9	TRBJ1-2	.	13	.	TGTGCCAGCAGCATCAGTAGCCTCTATGGCTACACCTTC	CASSISSLYGYTF
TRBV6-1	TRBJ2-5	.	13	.	TGTGCCAGCAGTGAAAGACCCGTAGCGGAGCAGTACTTC	CASSERPVAEQYF
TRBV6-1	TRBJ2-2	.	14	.	TGTGCCAGCAGTGGGAGGTCCGGAACCGGGGAGCTGTTTTTT	CASSGRSGTGELFF
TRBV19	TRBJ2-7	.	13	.	TGTGCCAGTAGTGCCCACAGTTCCTACGAGCAGTACTTC	CASSAHSSYEQYF
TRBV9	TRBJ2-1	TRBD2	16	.	TGTGCCAGCAGCGTAACGGGACTAGCGGCCTACAATGAGCAGTTCTTC	CASSVTGLAAYNEQFF
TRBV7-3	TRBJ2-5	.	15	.	TGTGCCAGCAGCTTAACCCGGAGTCCGGGGGAGACCCAGTACTTC	CASSLTRSPGETQYF
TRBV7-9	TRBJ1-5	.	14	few	TGTGCCAGCAGCCCGACGTCGTTCGGTCAGCCCCAGCATTTT	CASSPTSFGQPQHF
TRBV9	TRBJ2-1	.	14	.	TGTGCCAGCAGCCGCGGCTGGAACGACAATGAGCAGTTCTTC	CASSRGWNDNEQFF
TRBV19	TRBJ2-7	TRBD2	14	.	TGTGCCAGTAGTATACTTGCGGGAGCCTACGAGCAGTACTTC	CASSILAGAYEQYF
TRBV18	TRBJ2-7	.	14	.	TGTGCCAGCTCATCCGGGACTTATGGCTACGAGCAGTACTTC	CASSSGTYGYEQYF
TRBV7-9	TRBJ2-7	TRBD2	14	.	TGTGCCAGCAGCTTTGGCGGGAGCTCCTACGAGCAGTACTTC	CASSFGGSSYEQYF
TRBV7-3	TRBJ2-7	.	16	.	TGTGCCAGCAGCTTAACGAGTCGCACCGACCTCTACGAGCAGTACTTC	CASSLTSRTDLYEQYF
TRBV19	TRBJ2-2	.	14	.	TGTGCCAGTAGGGCCCCTAGAATCGCCGGGGAGCTGTTTTTT	CASRAPRIAGELFF
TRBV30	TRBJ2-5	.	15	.	TGTGCCTGGAGTGTAACCGGGGCGTACCAAGAGACCCAGTACTTC	CAWSVTGAYQETQYF
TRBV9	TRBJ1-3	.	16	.	TGTGCCAGCAGCGCCCGTTATGCCAACTCTGGAAACACCATATATTTT	CASSARYANSGNTIYF
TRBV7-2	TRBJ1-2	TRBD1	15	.	TGTGCCAGCAGCTTAGAGGGGGGACAGACCTATGGCTACACCTTC	CASSLEGGQTYGYTF
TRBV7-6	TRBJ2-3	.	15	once	TGTGCCAGCAGCCCCGGCCGCTTTGTCACAGATACGCAGTATTTT	CASSPGRFVTDTQYF
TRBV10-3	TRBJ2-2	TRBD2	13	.	TGTGCCATGAGCGGGGTGAACACCGGGGAGCTGTTTTTT	CAMSGVNTGELFF
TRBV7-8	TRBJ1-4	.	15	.	TGTGCCAGCAGTCCTCGGCGGACCACTAATGAAAAACTGTTTTTT	CASSPRRTTNEKLFF
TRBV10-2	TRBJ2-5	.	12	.	TGCGCCAGCTCCAAGGGGCAAGAGACCCAGTACTTC	CASSKGQETQYF